This is a list of T cell receptor beta chains from one sample in a study of glioma-infiltrating T cells after dendritic cell vaccination. TCRdb's table, derived via immunoSEQ multiplex PCR, lists solely in-frame clones and lacks some. The sample has 95,000 to 110,000 clones, roughly 76% seen once. Sequences were derived from blood, sampled before dendritic cell vaccination. Source of these receptors: a human donor with glioblastoma. Both conserved end residues are trimmed from each CDR3.

v_call: TRBV19
j_call: TRBJ2-5
cdr3_aa: ASTTVGGGLAETQY

v_call: TRBV4-1
j_call: TRBJ2-1
cdr3_aa: ASSQRGALGDEQF

v_call: TRBV19
j_call: TRBJ1-4
cdr3_aa: ASTDSDLEKLF

v_call: TRBV7-9
j_call: TRBJ2-2
cdr3_aa: ASSADRGRAGELF

v_call: TRBV18
j_call: .
cdr3_aa: ASSAKLAGARSYEQY

v_call: TRBV9
j_call: TRBJ2-2
cdr3_aa: ASSRQGPLAGELF

v_call: TRBV7-2
j_call: TRBJ1-4
cdr3_aa: ASSPRGHWEKLF

v_call: TRBV7-9
j_call: TRBJ2-7
cdr3_aa: ASSFPGGMYEQY

v_call: TRBV2
j_call: TRBJ2-5
cdr3_aa: ASSVRAGGYQETQY

v_call: TRBV9
j_call: TRBJ2-2
cdr3_aa: ASGGGTGELF

v_call: TRBV2
j_call: TRBJ2-1
cdr3_aa: ASRGTTSYNEQF

v_call: TRBV11-2
j_call: TRBJ1-2
cdr3_aa: ASSLVQGFGYGYT

v_call: TRBV5-1
j_call: TRBJ1-2
cdr3_aa: ASSPGQGGNYGYT

v_call: TRBV6-6
j_call: TRBJ2-7
cdr3_aa: ASRQGHLYEQY

v_call: TRBV27
j_call: TRBJ2-1
cdr3_aa: ASRGSGGSYNEQF

v_call: TRBV10-3
j_call: TRBJ1-1
cdr3_aa: AILGAGNTEAF

v_call: TRBV2
j_call: TRBJ2-3
cdr3_aa: ASSASGEYTDTQY

v_call: TRBV5-6
j_call: TRBJ2-5
cdr3_aa: ASSFTSPETQY

v_call: TRBV5-4
j_call: TRBJ2-3
cdr3_aa: ASSLARGADTDTQY

v_call: TRBV6-1
j_call: TRBJ2-7
cdr3_aa: ASSARPGQASGEQY

v_call: TRBV4-1
j_call: TRBJ2-3
cdr3_aa: ASSPRGGAAGGTQY

v_call: TRBV19
j_call: TRBJ1-1
cdr3_aa: ASSIGIGTGENTEAF

v_call: TRBV30
j_call: TRBJ1-3
cdr3_aa: AWTSTPTGVGNTIY

v_call: TRBV4-2
j_call: TRBJ2-6
cdr3_aa: ASSRETGSGANVLT

v_call: TRBV6-6
j_call: TRBJ2-1
cdr3_aa: ASTTTSEGSYNEQF

v_call: TRBV4-3
j_call: TRBJ1-2
cdr3_aa: ASSQESRGGYGYT

v_call: TRBV6-6
j_call: TRBJ1-2
cdr3_aa: ASSYSGQGRNYGYT

v_call: TRBV5-1
j_call: TRBJ2-5
cdr3_aa: ASSLAEGAQETQY

v_call: TRBV19
j_call: TRBJ1-2
cdr3_aa: ASSPGGYYGYT

v_call: TRBV19
j_call: TRBJ1-1
cdr3_aa: ASSNSHEAF

v_call: TRBV7-2
j_call: TRBJ1-4
cdr3_aa: ASSLLGLGANGEKLF

v_call: TRBV5-1
j_call: TRBJ1-2
cdr3_aa: ASSDRWAYGYT

v_call: TRBV6-5
j_call: TRBJ2-4
cdr3_aa: ASRRQAHAKNIQY

v_call: TRBV9
j_call: TRBJ1-2
cdr3_aa: ASSPNPGQGEAGYT

v_call: TRBV18
j_call: TRBJ1-2
cdr3_aa: ASSGTGRGYT

v_call: TRBV27
j_call: TRBJ2-7
cdr3_aa: ASSLTGGWEQY

v_call: TRBV27
j_call: TRBJ1-5
cdr3_aa: ASSSRTGVANQPQH

v_call: TRBV7-9
j_call: TRBJ2-3
cdr3_aa: ASSSGGGPSTDTQY

v_call: TRBV19
j_call: TRBJ1-1
cdr3_aa: ASSIRGGTEAF

v_call: TRBV5-1
j_call: TRBJ2-5
cdr3_aa: ASSLAVDIQETQY

v_call: TRBV10-3
j_call: TRBJ2-3
cdr3_aa: AIRRTGLADTQY

v_call: TRBV11-2
j_call: TRBJ1-1
cdr3_aa: ASSLAKQRFQESF

v_call: TRBV4-2
j_call: TRBJ2-3
cdr3_aa: ASSQSRTDTSTDTQY

v_call: TRBV5-6
j_call: TRBJ1-1
cdr3_aa: ASRKGFEAF

v_call: TRBV29-1
j_call: TRBJ1-2
cdr3_aa: SVEAGSNYGYT

v_call: TRBV6-1
j_call: TRBJ1-5
cdr3_aa: ASSSGRWSNQPQH

v_call: TRBV18
j_call: TRBJ1-4
cdr3_aa: ASSPTGRGRDEKLF

v_call: TRBV7-8
j_call: TRBJ2-2
cdr3_aa: ASSARQGPTGELF

v_call: TRBV7-2
j_call: TRBJ2-3
cdr3_aa: ASSLALLLAGDTDTQY

v_call: TRBV11-2
j_call: TRBJ2-5
cdr3_aa: ASSLVLAGGSQETQY

v_call: TRBV10-3
j_call: TRBJ1-1
cdr3_aa: AISVLRGNTEAF

v_call: TRBV29-1
j_call: TRBJ1-1
cdr3_aa: SVDRGGAEAF

v_call: TRBV5-1
j_call: TRBJ1-4
cdr3_aa: ASSPGTAEGEKLF

v_call: TRBV27
j_call: TRBJ1-4
cdr3_aa: ASSLSGGRTNEKLF

v_call: TRBV18
j_call: TRBJ2-7
cdr3_aa: ASSRLAESSYEQY

v_call: TRBV6-1
j_call: TRBJ2-5
cdr3_aa: ASSLRTSVETQY

v_call: TRBV4-2
j_call: TRBJ1-1
cdr3_aa: ASSPGQGAVNTEAF

v_call: TRBV7-2
j_call: TRBJ2-7
cdr3_aa: ASSLQGNEQY